Each of the 29 T cell receptor beta chains below was sequenced from the same sample in a study of T cells in Graves' hyperthyroidism and ophthalmopathy (dated by TCRdb to between 2018 and 2021). Library construction relied on multiplex PCR. Data came from an Illumina HiSeq 2000. The TCR beta CDR3 regions were amplified from RNA transcripts. For the first round of RT-PCR on the TCR CDR3, the HTBI primer set was used together with the Qiagen OneStep RT-PCR kit. TCRdb itself trimmed the public reads at Q25 with fastp, ran MiXCR and retained productive beta chains. Entries are consolidated by CDR3 protein sequence, retaining the most common genes and DNA. In all, the sample holds about 400,000 distinct CDR3 sequences, and approximately 15% of those were seen once. Of the sample, roughly 26% is held by the ten largest clones. Sequencing used blood. The receptors were gathered from a woman younger than 35 with Graves' hyperthyroidism that later progressed to Graves' ophthalmopathy.

The chain recombines TRBV6-1 with TRBJ2-7, with 7 nucleotides matching TRBD2. The CDR3 contains 14 residues. The V gene end was trimmed by 7 bases and the J gene end by 7 bases; junction bases not matched to a gene: 13. From germline, CDR1 is MNHNS and CDR2 SASEGT. CDR3 coding DNA: TGTGCCAGCAAAACGGGCAGGGACTATTCGGAGCAGTACTTC. Translating gives CASKTGRDYSEQYF.

Regarding this clonotype: This may arise from a read error, as a much more abundant clone is one base away. The rearrangement links TRBV27 to TRBJ1-5; tentative D call: TRBD1 (5 bases). The CDR3 sequence is 13 residues long. Trimming removed 4 bases at V and 1 base at J, with 5 bases between. In germline, CDR1 is MNHEY, CDR2 SMNVEV (reference sequence). CDR3 nucleotides: TGTGCCAGCAGTTGGGGCAGCAATCAGCCCCAGCATTTT. This sequence encodes CASSWGSNQPQHF.

The table lists this clonotype with many counts. The V gene is TRBV11-2, the J gene TRBJ2-3; 8 bases map to TRBD2. Germline V CDR1 and CDR2: SGHAT, FQNNGV. The V and J ends lost 6 bases and 0 bases, in that order; junction bases with no gene match: 14. The CDR3 extends over 18 amino acids. CDR3 DNA: TGTGCCAGCAGGGGCTTAGCGGGGCACAACCCTAGCACAGATACGCAGTATTTT. Translated: CASRGLAGHNPSTDTQYF.

This clonotype was seen ten or more times. This chain joins TRBV30 and TRBJ1-2; D gene unclear. CDR1 is GTSNPN, CDR2 SVGIG, per germline (reference sequence). The CDR3 length is 11 residues. Trimming shortened V by 2 bases and J by 8 bases, and 9 bases separated the two germline ends. CDR3 sequence reads: CAWSNRVGYTF. CDR3 sequence (DNA): TGTGCCTGGAGTAATAGGGTCGGCTACACCTTC.

The CDR3 loop reads CASSQHPLPLRTSRINTGELFF. DNA for the CDR3: TGCGCCAGCAGCCAACATCCCCTTCCACTACGGACTAGCCGAATCAACACCGGGGAGCTGTTTTTT. V and J are TRBV4-1 and TRBJ2-2; 8 positions match TRBD2. Looked up from germline, CDR1 is MGHRA and CDR2 is YSYEKL. This CDR3 has 22 residues. With 2 bases clipped from V and 2 bases from J, the junction kept 22 bases outside the gene matches.

This clonotype turned up a few times. The chain couples TRBV6-6 to TRBJ1-4; no definite D call. Trimming took off 0 bases at V and 8 bases at J, with 10 bases between the two ends. The CDR3 has 14 amino acids. The germline V gene encodes CDR1 MNHNY and CDR2 SVGAGI (reference sequence). The CDR3 protein is CASSYSVGREKLFF. CDR3 DNA: TGTGCCAGCAGTTACTCGGTCGGCAGGGAAAAACTGTTTTTT.

The chain recombines TRBV11-1 with TRBJ2-1, with TRBD2 matching over 7 bases. The CDR3 runs to 15 residues. The V and J ends lost 5 bases and 7 bases, in that order; junction bases with no gene match: 11. The germline gives CDR1 SGHAT, CDR2 FQDESV (reference sequence). As DNA, the CDR3 is TGTGCCAGCAGCCCCGAAGGCAGGCGGGAGAATGAGCAGTTCTTC. Translation gives CASSPEGRRENEQFF.

This clonotype appeared many times. This chain links TRBV7-2 with TRBJ2-7, with 11 bases aligning to TRBD2. Germline CDR1 reads SGHTA; CDR2 reads FQGNSA. The ends lost 3 bases at V and 7 bases at J; junction bases unmatched: 8. This CDR3 spans 15 amino acids. DNA of the CDR3: TGTGCCAGCAGCTTGGCGACTAGCGGGGCCCAAGAGCAGTACTTC. This translates into CASSLATSGAQEQYF. The full variable domain, completed using reference TRBV7-2 and TRBJ2-7, is GAGVSQSPSNKVTEKGKDVELRCDPISGHTALYWYRQSLGQGLEFLIYFQGNSAPDKSGLPSDRFSAERTGGSVSTLTIQRTQQEDSAVYLCASSLATSGAQEQYFGPGTRLTVT.

In its sample, this clonotype was seen a few times. J is TRBJ2-7 and V is TRBV20-1; 12 bases match TRBD2. V gave up 1 base and J gave up 5 bases; unmatched junction bases: 6. CDR3 length: 15 residues. Germline CDR1 and CDR2: DFQATT and SNEGSKA (reference sequence). CDR3 region: CSARGLAGDSNEQYF. The CDR3 DNA reads as TGCAGTGCTAGAGGACTAGCGGGAGATTCCAACGAGCAGTACTTC.

This clonotype occurred many times. The J gene is TRBJ2-7, the V gene TRBV7-8; D is uncertain. CDR1 SGHVS and CDR2 FQNEAQ come from the germline V gene. Trimming shortened V by 3 bases and J by 5 bases, and 11 bases separated the two germline ends. The CDR3 has 13 residues. Here the CDR3 reads CASSFGPADEQYF. The CDR3 DNA is TGTGCCAGCAGCTTTGGGCCCGCGGACGAGCAGTACTTC.

In this sample, this clonotype turned up many times. V is TRBV27 and J is TRBJ2-1, with 7 bases aligning to TRBD2. Germline V gene lookup returns CDR1 MNHEY and CDR2 SMNVEV (reference sequence). With V trimmed by 2 bases and J by 10 bases, 8 bases remained unmatched. CDR3 length: 14 residues. The CDR3 sequence is CASSLAGDLREQFF. For the CDR3, the DNA is TGTGCCAGCAGTTTAGCGGGAGATTTGCGGGAGCAGTTCTTC.

This rearrangement joins TRBV2 to TRBJ1-3; 9 bases map to TRBD1. The CDR3 runs to 13 residues. V lost 9 bases and J lost 4; bases outside the gene matches: 4. The germline gives CDR1 SNHLY, CDR2 FYNNEI. CDR3 sequence: CASGTGSGNTIYF. CDR3 sequence (DNA): TGTGCCAGTGGGACAGGGAGCGGAAACACCATATATTTT.

This clonotype was counted ten times or more. The chain employs TRBV27 and TRBJ2-3; 7 positions match TRBD1. J was trimmed by 0 bases and V by 6 bases; bases with no gene match: 6. Germline values: CDR1 MNHEY, CDR2 SMNVEV (reference sequence). This CDR3 region has 15 residues. The DNA of the CDR3 is TGTGCCAGCAGGGTCGGGACAGAAAGCACAGATACGCAGTATTTT. It yields the protein CASRVGTESTDTQYF.

The chain couples TRBV5-8 to TRBJ2-1; 8 bases agree with TRBD2. Losses at the gene ends were 6 bases for V and 7 bases for J; bases not matched to a gene: 6. CDR1 and CDR2 from the germline V gene are SGHTS and YDEGEE. This CDR3 is built from 13 residues. CDR3 amino acids: CASKAGVINEQFF. For the CDR3, the DNA is TGTGCCAGCAAAGCGGGAGTAATTAATGAGCAGTTCTTC.

J is TRBJ1-2 and V is TRBV10-3; D is possibly TRBD1 (6 bases). V was shortened by 0 bases and J by 4 bases, with 18 bases between the two germline ends. The CDR3 extends over 17 amino acids. Germline CDR1 is ENHRY and CDR2 is SYGVKD. This CDR3 is CAISESGRTAEIYGYTF. CDR3 in DNA: TGTGCCATCAGTGAGTCGGGTCGGACAGCAGAAATCTATGGCTACACCTTC.

There are many counts of this clonotype. The gene calls are TRBV7-8 and TRBJ2-7; 8 bases match TRBD1. This CDR3 region has 15 residues. V lost 5 bases and J lost 2; bases outside the gene matches: 8. Looked up from germline, CDR1 is SGHVS and CDR2 is FQNEAQ. CDR3 residues: CASSPGTGGAYEQYF. The CDR3 DNA sequence: TGTGCCAGCAGCCCTGGAACAGGGGGAGCCTACGAGCAGTACTTC.

Only a few counts were recorded for this clonotype. The V call is TRBV5-1, the J call TRBJ1-4; 7 positions agree with TRBD1. The trim removed 2 bases at V and 7 bases at J, leaving 8 bases unmatched. There are 15 residues in the CDR3. Germline-derived CDR1 and CDR2 are SGHRS and YFSETQ. DNA of the CDR3: TGCGCCAGCAGCTTTAACAGGGGTCAAGGTGAAAAACTGTTTTTT. Translated, it gives CASSFNRGQGEKLFF.

As for this clonotype: Given a much more abundant clone one base away, this may be a read error. The chain couples TRBV6-2 or TRBV6-3 to TRBJ2-7; D is perhaps TRBD2 (6 bases). Germline values: CDR1 MNHEY, CDR2 SVGEGT. The length of the CDR3 is 16 residues. Trimming pared 6 bases from V and 6 bases from J, leaving 24 bases between. Here the CDR3 reads CASSPVPGDSGGEQYF. The DNA of the CDR3 is TGTGCCAGCAGCCCCGTCCCCGGAGACTCCGGGGGCGAGCAGTACTTC.

Note on this clonotype: A single base separates this from a much larger clone, so it may be a read error. The chain uses TRBV10-2 and TRBJ2-3; TRBD1 agrees at 7 bases. V trimming: 4 bases; J trimming: 4 bases; junction bases outside the gene matches: 5. The CDR3 has 14 amino acids. CDR1 and CDR2 from the germline V gene are WSHSY and SAAADI. The CDR3 DNA sequence: TGCGCCAGCAGTGGAGACAGGGTTGCAGATACGCAGTATTTT. This encodes CASSGDRVADTQYF.

This clonotype has just a few counts. This chain links TRBV7-9 with TRBJ2-5; TRBD1 might be the D (6 bases). V lost 6 bases and J lost 1, with 12 bases in between. CDR3 length: 14 residues. Germline V CDR1 and CDR2: SEHNR, FQNEAQ (reference sequence). The CDR3 protein is CASSLTGPQETQYF. The CDR3 coding sequence is TGTGCCAGCAGTCTTACAGGGCCCCAAGAGACCCAGTACTTC.

This clonotype was found many times. The chain uses TRBV6-2 or TRBV6-3 and TRBJ1-2; D ambiguous. The CDR3 extends over 16 amino acids. The ends were cut back, 2 bases at V and 6 bases at J, with 19 bases in the middle. Germline V gene sequence: CDR1 MNHEY, CDR2 SVGEGT. The chain's CDR3 is CASSYGPRRAAHGYTF. CDR3 DNA: TGTGCCAGCAGTTACGGCCCTCGTCGGGCAGCCCATGGCTACACCTTC.

This clonotype was found a few times. The chain recombines TRBV19 with TRBJ2-3; 7 positions match TRBD1. V lost 0 bases, J lost 1 base, and 13 bases stayed unmatched. This CDR3 region has 19 residues. The V gene's germline CDR1 is LNHDA and CDR2 SQIVND (reference sequence). The CDR3 protein is CASSIDAPKTGNRTDTQYF. CDR3 sequence (DNA): TGTGCCAGTAGTATAGACGCCCCAAAGACAGGGAATCGCACAGATACGCAGTATTTT.

Only a few counts were recorded for this clonotype. The chain carries TRBV6-1 and TRBJ2-7, with D possibly matching TRBD1 (6 bases). Germline loops: CDR1 MNHNS, CDR2 SASEGT. The CDR3 extends over 14 amino acids. V lost 6 bases, J lost 3 bases, and 15 bases lay in between. CDR3 coding DNA: TGTGCCAGCAGAAGGGACACCATTCTCTACGAGCAGTACTTC. The encoded protein is CASRRDTILYEQYF.

Notes on this clonotype: This clone may be a read error of a much larger clone one base away. V gene TRBV7-8 combines with J gene TRBJ1-5; D is unclear. This CDR3 contains 13 residues. Germline loops: CDR1 SGHVS, CDR2 FQNEAQ. CDR3 nucleotide sequence: TGTGTCAGCAGCGAAGGATTCGGTCAGCCCCAGCATTTT. Amino acids: CVSSEGFGQPQHF. Filled out from reference TRBV7-8 and TRBJ1-5, the complete variable domain reads GAGVSQSPRYKVAKRGQDVALRCDPISGHVSLFWYQQALGQGPEFLTYFQNEAQLDKSGLPSDRFFAERPEGSVSTLKIQRTQQEDSAVYLCVSSEGFGQPQHFGDGTRLSIL.

The V and J genes are TRBV30 and TRBJ1-1; D is uncertain. V was shortened by 5 bases and J by 9 bases, with 16 bases between the two germline ends. CDR1 and CDR2 (germline): GTSNPN, SVGIG (reference sequence). The CDR3 consists of 12 residues. CDR3 in amino acids: CAWSETGRQAFF. CDR3 sequence (DNA): TGTGCCTGGTCCGAGACGGGGAGACAAGCTTTCTTT.

The V and J genes are TRBV4-1 and TRBJ1-2; the D gene is possibly TRBD1 (5 bases). CDR1 is MGHRA and CDR2 is YSYEKL in the germline V gene. Between the trimmed V and J ends, which lost 4 bases and 1 base, there was a span of 22 bases. This CDR3 has 18 residues. CDR3 region: CASSPNLPPWGNNYGYTF. The CDR3 DNA reads TGCGCCAGCAGCCCTAATCTCCCCCCTTGGGGGAATAACTATGGCTACACCTTC.

This clonotype was counted many times. V usage is TRBV10-3 and J usage is TRBJ2-3; D possibly uses TRBD1 or TRBD2 (5 bases each). V was cut by 4 bases and J by 5 bases, with 13 bases left in between. CDR3 length: 14 residues. Germline V CDR1 and CDR2: ENHRY, SYGVKD. The CDR3 DNA reads TGTGCCATCAGTGTACAGGAGGAGTTAGATACGCAGTATTTT. Residues: CAISVQEELDTQYF.

The J gene is TRBJ1-6, the V gene TRBV27; 7 positions match TRBD1. The V and J ends lost 4 bases and 0 bases, in that order; junction bases with no gene match: 3. The length of the CDR3 is 16 residues. The germline V gene encodes CDR1 MNHEY and CDR2 SMNVEV (reference sequence). The CDR3 protein is CASSSDRSSYNSPLHF. CDR3 nucleotide sequence: TGTGCCAGCAGTTCGGACAGGAGCTCCTATAATTCACCCCTCCACTTT.

This clonotype was detected many times. V is TRBV3-1 and J is TRBJ2-7, with D perhaps TRBD2 (6 bases). The CDR3 has 16 amino acids. In germline, CDR1 is LGHDT, CDR2 YNNKEL (reference sequence). Trimming removed 1 base at V and 5 bases at J, with 18 bases between. The CDR3: CASSQVPSAGLHEQYF. DNA for the CDR3: TGTGCCAGCAGCCAAGTCCCCTCGGCGGGATTACACGAGCAGTACTTC.